The T cell receptor (beta chain) described here comes from a study of identical twins. Study-wide results and limits: Excess sharing by twins proved weaker in beta out-of-frame sequences. Fewer insertions were carried by abundant cord blood beta clonotypes, but none was seen in memory repertoires.

The CDR3 loop spans 13 amino acids. The V end lost 1 base, the J end lost 6 bases, and 10 bases lay between the germline ends. Germline V gives CDR1 LGHDT, CDR2 YNNKEL (reference sequence). TCRdb re-derived calls from the 5' RACE reads in MiXCR, one entry per CDR3 protein. The sample yields hundreds of thousands of distinct CDR3 sequences, around 8.6% seen once. This clonotype was seen a few times. Its antigen is currently unknown. The sample was also linked to a second study, of yellow fever vaccine responses in identical twins. Per that paper: Twins showed a vaccine T cell response that reportedly seemed partly convergent, partly personalized.

The source material was PBMCs. The V gene is TRBV3-1, the J gene TRBJ2-7, with D hard to call. This TCR derives from a woman aged 18-29 years in good health. CDR3 protein: CASSQGAPLEQYF. CDR3 nucleotide sequence: TGTGCCAGCAGCCAAGGAGCTCCTCTCGAGCAGTACTTC.